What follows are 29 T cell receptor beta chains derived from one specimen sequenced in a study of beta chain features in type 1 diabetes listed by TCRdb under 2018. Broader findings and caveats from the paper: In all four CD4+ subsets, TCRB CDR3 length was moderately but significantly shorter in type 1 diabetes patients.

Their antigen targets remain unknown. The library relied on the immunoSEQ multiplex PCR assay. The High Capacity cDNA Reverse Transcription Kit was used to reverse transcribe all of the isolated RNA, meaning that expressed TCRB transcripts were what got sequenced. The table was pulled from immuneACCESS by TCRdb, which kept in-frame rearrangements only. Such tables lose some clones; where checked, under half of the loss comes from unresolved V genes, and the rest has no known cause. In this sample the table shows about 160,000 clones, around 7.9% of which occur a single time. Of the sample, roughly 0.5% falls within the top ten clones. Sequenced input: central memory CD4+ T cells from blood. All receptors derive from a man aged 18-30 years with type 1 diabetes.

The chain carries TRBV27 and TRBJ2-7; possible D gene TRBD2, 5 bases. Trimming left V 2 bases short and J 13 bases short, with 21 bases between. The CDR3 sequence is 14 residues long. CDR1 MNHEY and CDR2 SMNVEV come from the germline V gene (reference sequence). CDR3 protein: CASSLTPHTGIPYF. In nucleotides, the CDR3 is TGTGCCAGCAGTTTAACCCCCCACACGGGGATTCCTTACTTC.

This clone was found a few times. In DNA, the CDR3 is TGTGCCAGCAGATCTACGGGGGGATCGAAGAACACTGAAGCTTTCTTT. Residues: CASRSTGGSKNTEAFF. The rearrangement uses TRBV27 and TRBJ1-1; a possible D gene is TRBD1 (5 bases). Germline V CDR1 and CDR2: MNHEY, SMNVEV (reference sequence). The CDR3 sequence is 16 residues long. Trimming removed 6 bases from V and 1 base from J, with 18 bases in between.

CDR3 protein: CATSLDSINQPQHF. The CDR3 DNA is TGTGCCACCTCCTTGGACAGTATCAATCAGCCCCAGCATTTT. The V gene is TRBV6-1, the J gene TRBJ1-5, with D perhaps TRBD1 (6 bases). CDR1 is MNHNS and CDR2 is SASEGT in the germline V gene. The ends were cut back, 10 bases at V and 3 bases at J, with 16 bases in the middle. This CDR3 region has 14 residues.

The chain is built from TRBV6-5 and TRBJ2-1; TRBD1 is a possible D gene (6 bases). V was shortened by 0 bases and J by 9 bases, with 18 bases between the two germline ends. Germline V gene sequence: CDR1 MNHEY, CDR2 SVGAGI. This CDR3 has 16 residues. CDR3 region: CASSYSTGLPTSEQFF. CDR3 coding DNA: TGTGCCAGCAGTTACTCAACAGGGCTACCTACAAGTGAGCAGTTCTTC.

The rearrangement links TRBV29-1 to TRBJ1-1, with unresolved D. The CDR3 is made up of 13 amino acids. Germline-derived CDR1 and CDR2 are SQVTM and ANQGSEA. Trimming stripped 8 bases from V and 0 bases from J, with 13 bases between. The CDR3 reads CSIEGRMNTEAFF. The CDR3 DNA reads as TGCAGCATAGAGGGCAGGATGAACACTGAAGCTTTCTTT.

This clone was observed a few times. CDR3 sequence: CASTPGGYYEQYF. The CDR3 coding sequence is TGTGCCAGCACTCCAGGGGGATACTACGAGCAGTACTTC. The chain employs TRBV6-6 and TRBJ2-7; 7 bases are a match to TRBD1. After removal of 7 bases from V and 3 bases from J, the junction contained 6 bases not matched to a gene. Germline assignment: CDR1 MNHNY and CDR2 SVGAGI (reference sequence). CDR3 length: 13 residues.

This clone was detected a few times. CDR3: CASSLSGNSYEQYF. The CDR3 DNA reads as TGTGCCAGCAGCTTATCGGGTAACTCCTACGAGCAGTACTTC. This rearrangement joins TRBV11-2 to TRBJ2-7, with D hard to call. The germline gives CDR1 SGHAT, CDR2 FQNNGV. Trimming left V 2 bases short and J 0 bases short, with 8 bases between. This CDR3 spans 14 amino acids.

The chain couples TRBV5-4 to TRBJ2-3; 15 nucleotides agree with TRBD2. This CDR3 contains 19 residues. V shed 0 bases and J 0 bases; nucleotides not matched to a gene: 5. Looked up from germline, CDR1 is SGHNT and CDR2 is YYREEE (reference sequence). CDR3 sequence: CASSLAGLAGGLSTDTQYF. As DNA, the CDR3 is TGTGCCAGCAGCTTGGCGGGACTAGCGGGGGGTCTTAGCACAGATACGCAGTATTTT. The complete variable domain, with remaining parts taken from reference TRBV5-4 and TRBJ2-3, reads ETGVTQSPTHLIKTRGQQVTLRCSSQSGHNTVSWYQQALGQGPQFIFQYYREEENGRGNFPPRFSGLQFPNYSSELNVNALELDDSALYLCASSLAGLAGGLSTDTQYFGPGTRLTVL.

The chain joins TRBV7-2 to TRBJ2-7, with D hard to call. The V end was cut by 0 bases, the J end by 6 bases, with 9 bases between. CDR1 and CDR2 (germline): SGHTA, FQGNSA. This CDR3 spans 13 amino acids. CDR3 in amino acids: CASSLAAVGEQYF. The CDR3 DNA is TGTGCCAGCAGCTTAGCGGCGGTCGGCGAGCAGTACTTC.

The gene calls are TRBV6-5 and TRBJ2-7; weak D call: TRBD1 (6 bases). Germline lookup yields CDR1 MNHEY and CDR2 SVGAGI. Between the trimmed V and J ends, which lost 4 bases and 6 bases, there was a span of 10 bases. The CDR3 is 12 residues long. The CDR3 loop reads CASSSTGGEQYF. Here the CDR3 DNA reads TGTGCCAGCAGTTCGACAGGTGGCGAGCAGTACTTC.

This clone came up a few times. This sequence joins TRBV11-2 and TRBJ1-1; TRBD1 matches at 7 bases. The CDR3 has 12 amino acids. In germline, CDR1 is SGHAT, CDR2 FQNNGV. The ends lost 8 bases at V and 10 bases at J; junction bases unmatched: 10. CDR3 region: CASGTGARGAFF. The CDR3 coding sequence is TGTGCCAGCGGAACAGGGGCGCGAGGAGCTTTCTTT.

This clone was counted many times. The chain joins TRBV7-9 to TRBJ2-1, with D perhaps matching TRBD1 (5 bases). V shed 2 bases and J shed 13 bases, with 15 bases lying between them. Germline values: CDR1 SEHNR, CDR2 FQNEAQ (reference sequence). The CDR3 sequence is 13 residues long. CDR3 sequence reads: CASSLSRQSDQFF. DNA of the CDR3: TGTGCCAGCAGCTTAAGCCGACAGAGTGATCAGTTCTTC.

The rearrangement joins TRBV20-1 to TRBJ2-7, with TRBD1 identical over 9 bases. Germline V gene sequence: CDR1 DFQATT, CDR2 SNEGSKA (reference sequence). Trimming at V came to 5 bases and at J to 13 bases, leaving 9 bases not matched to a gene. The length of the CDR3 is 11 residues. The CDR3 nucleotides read TGCAGTGCTCCCAGGACAGGGGTGGGATACTTC. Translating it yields CSAPRTGVGYF.

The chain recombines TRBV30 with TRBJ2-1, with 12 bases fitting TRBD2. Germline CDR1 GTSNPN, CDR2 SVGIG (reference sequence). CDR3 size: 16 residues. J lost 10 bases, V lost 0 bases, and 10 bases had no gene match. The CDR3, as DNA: TGTGCCTGGAGTGTAGGGACTAGCGGGCGCCGTGGAGAGCAGTTCTTC. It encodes CAWSVGTSGRRGEQFF.

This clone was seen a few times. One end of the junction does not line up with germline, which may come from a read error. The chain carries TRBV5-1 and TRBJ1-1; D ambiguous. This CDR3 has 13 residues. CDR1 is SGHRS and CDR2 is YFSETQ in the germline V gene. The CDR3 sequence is CASSLVTSEVPTF. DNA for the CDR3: TGCGCCAGCAGCTTGGTCACGTCCGAGGTGCCGACGTTT.

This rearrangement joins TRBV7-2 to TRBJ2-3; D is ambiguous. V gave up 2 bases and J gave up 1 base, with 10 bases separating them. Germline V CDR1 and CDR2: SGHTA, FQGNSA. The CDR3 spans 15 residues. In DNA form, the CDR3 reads TGTGCCAGCAGCTTAAACGTACGGGGCACAGATACGCAGTATTTT. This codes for CASSLNVRGTDTQYF.

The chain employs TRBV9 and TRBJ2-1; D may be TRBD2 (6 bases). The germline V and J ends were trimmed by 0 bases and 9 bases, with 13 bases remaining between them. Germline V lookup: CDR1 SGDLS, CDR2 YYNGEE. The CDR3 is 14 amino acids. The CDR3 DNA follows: TGTGCCAGCAGCGTAGCACCGGGGGAAGTTGAGCAGTTCTTC. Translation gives CASSVAPGEVEQFF. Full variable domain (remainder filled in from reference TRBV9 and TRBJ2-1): DSGVTQTPKHLITATGQRVTLRCSPRSGDLSVYWYQQSLDQGLQFLIQYYNGEERAKGNILERFSAQQFPDLHSELNLSSLELGDSALYFCASSVAPGEVEQFFGPGTRLTVL.

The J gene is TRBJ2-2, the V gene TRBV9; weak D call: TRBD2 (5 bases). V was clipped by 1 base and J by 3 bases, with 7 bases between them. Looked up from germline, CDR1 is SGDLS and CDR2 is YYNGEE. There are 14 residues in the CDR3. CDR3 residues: CASSVLADTGELFF. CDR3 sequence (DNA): TGTGCCAGCAGCGTACTAGCCGACACCGGGGAGCTGTTTTTT.

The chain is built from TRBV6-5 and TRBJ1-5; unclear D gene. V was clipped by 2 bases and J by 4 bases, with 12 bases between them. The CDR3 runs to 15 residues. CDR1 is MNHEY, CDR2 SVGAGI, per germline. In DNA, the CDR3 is TGTGCCAGCAGTTACAGGTACGGGGTGAATCAGCCCCAGCATTTT. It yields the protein CASSYRYGVNQPQHF.

DNA of the CDR3: TGTGCCAGCAGCTCCCGGACATTGTCCTACGAGCAGTACTTC. It is translated as CASSSRTLSYEQYF. The V and J genes are TRBV13 and TRBJ2-7; D may be TRBD1 (5 bases). V was clipped by 4 bases and J by 1 base, with 11 bases between them. Germline lookup yields CDR1 PRHDT and CDR2 FYEKMQ (reference sequence). CDR3 length equals 14 residues.

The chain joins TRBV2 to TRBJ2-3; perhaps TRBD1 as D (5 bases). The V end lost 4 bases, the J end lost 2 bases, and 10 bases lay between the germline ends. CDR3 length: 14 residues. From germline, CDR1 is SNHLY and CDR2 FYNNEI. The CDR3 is CASSAREPTDTQYF. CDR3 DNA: TGTGCCAGCAGTGCCAGGGAACCCACAGATACGCAGTATTTT.

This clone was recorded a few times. The CDR3 sequence is CASRGTGYGYTF. CDR3 sequence (DNA): TGTGCCAGCAGGGGGACAGGGTATGGCTACACCTTC. The chain has TRBV2 and TRBJ1-2; 9 nucleotides agree with TRBD1. Germline values: CDR1 SNHLY, CDR2 FYNNEI. The CDR3 spans 12 residues. V lost 6 bases and J lost 5; bases outside the gene matches: 1.

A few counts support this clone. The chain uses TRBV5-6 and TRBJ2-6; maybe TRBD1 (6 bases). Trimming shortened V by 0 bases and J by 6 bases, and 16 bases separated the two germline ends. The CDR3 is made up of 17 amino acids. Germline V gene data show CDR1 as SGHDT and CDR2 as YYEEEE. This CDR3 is CASSLEGGNVQANVLTF. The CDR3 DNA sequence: TGTGCCAGCAGCTTGGAAGGGGGTAATGTCCAGGCCAACGTCCTGACTTTC.

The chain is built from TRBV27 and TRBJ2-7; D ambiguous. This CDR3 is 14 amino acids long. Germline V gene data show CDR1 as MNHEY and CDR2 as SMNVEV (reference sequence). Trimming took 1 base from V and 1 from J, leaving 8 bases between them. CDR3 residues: CASSLYSSSYEQYF. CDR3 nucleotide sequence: TGTGCCAGCAGTTTATATTCCAGTTCCTACGAGCAGTACTTC.

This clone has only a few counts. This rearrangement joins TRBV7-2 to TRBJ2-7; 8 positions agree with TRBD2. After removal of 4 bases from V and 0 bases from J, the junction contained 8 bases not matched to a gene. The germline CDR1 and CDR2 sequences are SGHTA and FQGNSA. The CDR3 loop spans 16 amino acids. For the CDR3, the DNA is TGTGCCAGCAGCTCATTTCAAGCGGGGGCCTCCTACGAGCAGTACTTC. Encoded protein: CASSSFQAGASYEQYF.

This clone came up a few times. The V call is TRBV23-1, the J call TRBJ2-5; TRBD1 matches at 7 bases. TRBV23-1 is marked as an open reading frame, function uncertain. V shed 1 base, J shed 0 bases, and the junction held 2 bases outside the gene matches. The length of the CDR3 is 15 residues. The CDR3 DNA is TGCGCCAGCAGTCAATGGGACAGATACCAAGAGACCCAGTACTTC. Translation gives CASSQWDRYQETQYF.

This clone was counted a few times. This chain's CDR3 is CASSPTSGNTGELFF. DNA of the CDR3: TGTGCCAGCAGCCCGACTAGCGGGAACACCGGGGAGCTGTTTTTT. This chain connects TRBV7-9 to TRBJ2-2; 9 bases line up with TRBD2. Germline CDR1 SEHNR, CDR2 FQNEAQ (reference sequence). The V and J ends lost 5 bases and 1 base, in that order; junction bases with no gene match: 2. The CDR3 is made up of 15 amino acids.

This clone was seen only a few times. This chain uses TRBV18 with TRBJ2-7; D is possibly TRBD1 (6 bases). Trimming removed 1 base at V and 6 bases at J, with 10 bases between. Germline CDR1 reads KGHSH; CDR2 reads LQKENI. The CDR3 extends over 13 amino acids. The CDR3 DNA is TGTGCCAGCTCACCACAGGGGGAGCGCGAGCAGTACTTC. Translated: CASSPQGEREQYF.

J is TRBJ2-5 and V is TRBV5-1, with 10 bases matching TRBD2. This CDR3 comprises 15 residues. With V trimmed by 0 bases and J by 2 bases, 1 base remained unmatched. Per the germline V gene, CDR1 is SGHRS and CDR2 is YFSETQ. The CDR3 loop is CASSLGTSGQETQYF. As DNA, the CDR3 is TGCGCCAGCAGCTTGGGGACTAGCGGACAAGAGACCCAGTACTTC.